This TCR beta chain stems from a study of CD8 T cells in Susac syndrome. Looking at the study overall: When blood was drawn, patients with Susac syndrome were on intravenous immunoglobulin alone, on corticosteroids, or therapy-naive.

High-throughput TCR beta sequencing covered peripheral CD8+ and CD4+ T cells. The patients with Susac syndrome satisfied recently defined diagnostic criteria for either definite or probable disease. Roughly 0.45 to 1 ug RNA was reverse transcribed with random hexamers. The method of amplification for TCR beta CDR3 was immunoSEQ multiplex PCR, covering 54 Vbeta and 13 Jbeta. TCRdb recomputed calls from the immunoSEQ multiplex PCR reads with MiXCR, one row per CDR3 protein. The profile shows some 180,000 distinct CDR3 sequences, about 95% of them singletons. The CDR3 runs 13 residues. Trimming pared 1 base from V and 3 bases from J, leaving 7 bases between. The germline V gene encodes CDR1 SGHAT and CDR2 FQDESV (reference sequence).

The receptor comes from a human donor with Susac syndrome. Sequencing was done on a sample of CD4+ T cells from PBMCs. The rearrangement joins TRBV11-1 to TRBJ2-7; no clear D. The CDR3 DNA reads as TGTGCCAGCAGCTTAGGGAGTAACTACGAGCAGTACTTC. Protein: CASSLGSNYEQYF.